This TCR beta chain derives from a study of T cell repertoires in cytomegalovirus infection. Study summary: Public TCR beta signature analysis indicated the presence of both CMV infection and matching HLA type.

The length of the CDR3 is 16 residues. V shed 5 bases and J 0 bases; nucleotides not matched to a gene: 7. CDR1 MNHEY and CDR2 SMNVEV come from the germline V gene (reference sequence). TCRdb independently ran MiXCR on the reads; one entry per CDR3 protein. Counted here are around 440,000 distinct CDR3 sequences, 11% occurring once; the ten biggest clones make up more than 8.5%. The sequence was obtained from a human donor in good health (CMV status not recorded). Some clones in this sample may be carry-over from other donors' samples. The genes are TRBV27 and TRBJ1-1; 9 nucleotides match TRBD1. Specimen: PBMCs. CDR3 sequence: CASSITGGSMNTEAFF. The CDR3 bases are TGTGCCAGCAGTATTACAGGGGGCTCTATGAACACTGAAGCTTTCTTT.